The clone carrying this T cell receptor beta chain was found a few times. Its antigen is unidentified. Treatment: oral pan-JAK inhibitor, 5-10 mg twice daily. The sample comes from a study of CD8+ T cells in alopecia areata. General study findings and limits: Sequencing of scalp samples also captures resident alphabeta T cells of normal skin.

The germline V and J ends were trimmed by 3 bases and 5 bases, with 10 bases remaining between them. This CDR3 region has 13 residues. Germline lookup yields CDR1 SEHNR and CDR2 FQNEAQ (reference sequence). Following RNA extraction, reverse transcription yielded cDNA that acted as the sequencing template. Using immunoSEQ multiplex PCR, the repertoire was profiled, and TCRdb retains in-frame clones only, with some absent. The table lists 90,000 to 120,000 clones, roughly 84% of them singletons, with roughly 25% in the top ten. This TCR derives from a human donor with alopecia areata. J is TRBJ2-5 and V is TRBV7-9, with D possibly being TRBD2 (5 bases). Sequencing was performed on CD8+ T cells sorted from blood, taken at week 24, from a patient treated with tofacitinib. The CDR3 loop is CASSFEGRETQYF. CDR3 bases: TGTGCCAGCAGCTTTGAGGGTAGGGAGACCCAGTACTTC.